Listed below are T cell receptor beta chains from one sample, sequenced in a study of T-cell reconstitution after alpha-beta-depleted transplantation in children. TCRdb re-derived calls from the PCR reads in MiXCR, one entry per CDR3 protein. The sample gives a few hundred thousand distinct CDR3 sequences, 10% of which show up once; around 7.6% is in the top ten. The sample here was PBMCs, taken before TCRalphabeta/CD19-depleted stem cell transplant. Every receptor here comes from a boy less than two years old with acute myeloid leukemia, due to receive a stem cell transplant. CDR3s include the opening cysteine and the closing phenylalanine or tryptophan. The D gene is left open where the match is weak. Clone size is not always given. Where it is, it says once, few, many or a class for expanded clones.

TRBJ2-7 | . | . | TRBV20-1 | CSAEGAYEQYF | TGCAGTGCAGAGGGCGCCTACGAGCAGTACTTC
TRBJ2-1 | many | TRBD2 | TRBV29-1 | CSVATSGGAVFEQFF | TGCAGCGTAGCAACTAGCGGGGGCGCCGTCTTTGAGCAGTTCTTC
TRBJ2-7 | few | . | TRBV5-1 | CASSRDNPNYEQYF | TGCGCCAGCAGCAGAGACAATCCAAACTACGAGCAGTACTTC
TRBJ2-3 | many | TRBD2 | TRBV15 | CATSSRTSDMPDTQYF | TGTGCCACCAGCAGCAGGACTAGCGATATGCCAGATACGCAGTATTTT
TRBJ2-2 | . | . | TRBV20-1 | CSARVSVLGLATGELFF | TGCAGTGCTAGAGTAAGCGTTTTGGGGCTAGCCACCGGGGAGCTGTTTTTT
TRBJ1-2 | many | . | TRBV5-5 | CASSLVRGEYGYTF | TGTGCCAGCAGCTTGGTCAGGGGCGAGTATGGCTACACCTTC
TRBJ2-1 | . | . | TRBV24-1 | CATSAGLEQFF | TGTGCCACCAGTGCCGGGCTTGAGCAGTTCTTC
TRBJ2-7 | many | . | TRBV12-3/TRBV12-4 | CASSPRQTQQYF | TGTGCCAGCAGTCCTCGACAAACACAGCAGTACTTC
TRBJ2-3 | few | . | TRBV28 | CASSLRTEAFTDTQYF | TGTGCCAGCAGTCTACGGACCGAAGCCTTCACAGATACGCAGTATTTT
TRBJ1-1 | many | . | TRBV6-4 | CASRDTTTEAFF | TGTGCCAGTCGGGACACTACCACTGAAGCTTTCTTT
TRBJ2-1 | many | . | TRBV29-1 | CSAPSGVEQFF | TGCAGCGCTCCCTCGGGAGTTGAGCAGTTCTTC
TRBJ1-5 | . | . | TRBV19 | CASKWGRDQPQHF | TGTGCCAGTAAGTGGGGTAGGGATCAGCCCCAGCATTTT
TRBJ2-7 | many | . | TRBV20-1 | CSASQGLGYSYEQYF | TGCAGTGCTAGCCAGGGACTGGGTTACTCCTACGAGCAGTACTTC
TRBJ2-7 | many | . | TRBV28 | CASSLAPYEQYF | TGCGCCAGCAGCTTGGCGCCCTACGAGCAGTACTTC
TRBJ1-6 | few | . | TRBV20-1 | CSARVPGLHSPLHF | TGCAGTGCTAGAGTGCCAGGTCTCCATTCACCCCTCCACTTT
TRBJ2-4 | many | . | TRBV7-9 | CASSFGDRGRTKNIQYF | TGTGCCAGCAGCTTTGGGGATCGAGGGCGGACCAAAAACATTCAGTACTTC
TRBJ2-7 | many | . | TRBV15 | CATSCRGPGHEQYF | TGTGCCACCAGCTGTCGAGGGCCTGGTCACGAGCAGTACTTC
TRBJ1-2 | many | . | TRBV20-1 | CSARPSGNYGYTF | TGCAGTGCTAGACCGTCAGGGAACTATGGCTACACCTTC
TRBJ2-5 | . | . | TRBV19 | CASSRSAGRETQYF | TGTGCCAGTAGTAGATCGGCAGGGAGGGAGACCCAGTACTTC
TRBJ1-1 | many | . | TRBV4-3 | CASSQEWNTEAFF | TGCGCCAGCAGCCAAGAATGGAACACTGAAGCTTTCTTT
TRBJ2-2 | many | . | TRBV20-1 | CSASGLGQGNTGELFF | TGCAGTGCTAGTGGATTGGGGCAAGGAAACACCGGGGAGCTGTTTTTT
TRBJ2-3 | many | . | TRBV20-1 | CSARPGSLPDTQYF | TGCAGTGCCCGACCCGGGAGTCTACCAGATACGCAGTATTTT
TRBJ1-3 | . | . | TRBV3-1 | CASSQGADPRGNTIYF | TGTGCCAGCAGCCAAGGGGCAGACCCGAGGGGAAACACCATATATTTT
TRBJ2-1 | few | TRBD1 | TRBV6-2/TRBV6-3 | CASSYSSGTGNEQFF | TGTGCCAGCAGTTACTCGAGCGGGACAGGGAATGAGCAGTTCTTC
TRBJ2-1 | many | TRBD1 | TRBV11-2 | CASSRQGERDEQFF | TGTGCCAGCAGCAGACAGGGGGAGAGGGATGAGCAGTTCTTC
TRBJ2-7 | many | TRBD2 | TRBV5-1 | CASSSTSGGTVEQYF | TGCGCCAGCAGCTCTACTAGCGGGGGTACTGTGGAGCAGTACTTC
TRBJ2-1 | many | . | TRBV12-3/TRBV12-4 | CASSPSRAPYNEQFF | TGTGCCAGCAGCCCTTCGCGGGCCCCCTACAATGAGCAGTTCTTC
TRBJ2-3 | many | TRBD2 | TRBV10-3 | CAIGDRGLAGGQDTQYF | TGTGCCATCGGGGACAGGGGTCTAGCGGGGGGGCAAGATACGCAGTATTTT
TRBJ2-1 | many | TRBD1 | TRBV28 | CASRPDRVSSYNEQFF | TGTGCCAGCAGGCCGGACAGGGTGAGCTCCTACAATGAGCAGTTCTTC
TRBJ2-6 | many | . | TRBV5-5 | CASSLMVAGTGANVLTF | TGTGCCAGCAGCTTGATGGTGGCAGGGACTGGGGCCAACGTCCTGACTTTC
TRBJ1-2 | many | TRBD1 | TRBV5-6 | CASSPDRADPYGYTF | TGTGCCAGCAGCCCGGACAGGGCCGACCCCTATGGCTACACCTTC
TRBJ2-1 | . | . | TRBV29-1 | CSLRVENYNEQFF | TGCAGCCTCAGGGTTGAGAACTACAATGAGCAGTTCTTC
TRBJ1-2 | many | TRBD1 | TRBV6-5 | CASSYGTGGYYGYTF | TGTGCCAGCAGTTACGGGACAGGGGGCTACTATGGCTACACCTTC
TRBJ2-1 | . | TRBD2 | TRBV20-1 | CSAGLAENEQFF | TGCAGTGCTGGACTAGCGGAGAATGAGCAGTTCTTC